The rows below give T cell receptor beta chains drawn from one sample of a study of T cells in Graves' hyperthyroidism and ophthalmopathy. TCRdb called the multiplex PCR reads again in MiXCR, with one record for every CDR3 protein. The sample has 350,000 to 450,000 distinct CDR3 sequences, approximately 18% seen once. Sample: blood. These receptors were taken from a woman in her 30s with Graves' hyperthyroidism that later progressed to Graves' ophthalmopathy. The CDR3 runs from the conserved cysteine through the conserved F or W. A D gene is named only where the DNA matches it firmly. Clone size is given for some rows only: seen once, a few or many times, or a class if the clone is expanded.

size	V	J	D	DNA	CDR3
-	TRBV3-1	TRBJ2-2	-	TGTGCCAGCAGCCAAGGCCCCAGGGGTGAGCTGTTTTTT	CASSQGPRGELFF
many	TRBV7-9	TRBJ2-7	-	TGTGCCAGCAGCTATCCGGGATTGGGCGAGCAGTACTTC	CASSYPGLGEQYF
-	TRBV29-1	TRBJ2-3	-	TGCACGTCGTCAGATACGCAGTATTTT	CTSSDTQYF
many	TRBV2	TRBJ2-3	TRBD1	TGTGCCAGCAGTGACCGACAGGGGACGACAGATACGCAGTATTTT	CASSDRQGTTDTQYF
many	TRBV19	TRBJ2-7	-	TGTGCCAGTGGTAGCGGCGGCAGCTCCTACGAGCAGTACTTC	CASGSGGSSYEQYF
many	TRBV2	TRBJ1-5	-	TGTGCCAGCAGTGAAGGGACTAGCGACAAAGTGCCGCATTTT	CASSEGTSDKVPHF
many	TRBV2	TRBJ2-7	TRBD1	TGTGCCAGCAGTGTACTTACCGGGACAGGGGAGAACGAGCAGTACTTC	CASSVLTGTGENEQYF
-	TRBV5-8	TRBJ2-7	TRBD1	TGTGCCAGCAGCTTGGCCGTGTTACAGGGGTTTGACTACGAGCAGTACTTC	CASSLAVLQGFDYEQYF
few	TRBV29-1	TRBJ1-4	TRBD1	TGCAGCGTTGAGTATCCGGGACAGAAACTGTTTTTT	CSVEYPGQKLFF
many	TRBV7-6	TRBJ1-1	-	TGTGCCAGCAGCCTAGGACCGGTGAACACTGAAGCTTTCTTT	CASSLGPVNTEAFF
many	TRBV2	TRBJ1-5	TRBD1	TGTGCCAGCAGGAGAGGGACAGGGGCATATTATAGCAATCAGCCCCAGCATTTT	CASRRGTGAYYSNQPQHF
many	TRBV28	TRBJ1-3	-	TGTGCCAGCAGCGAGGGGACGGCCTCTGGAAACACCATATATTTT	CASSEGTASGNTIYF
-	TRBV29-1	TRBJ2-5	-	TGCAGCGTTGAAGATACGGGAAGGGCCTCTCACCAAGAGACCCAGTACTTC	CSVEDTGRASHQETQYF
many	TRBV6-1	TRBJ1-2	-	TGTGCCAGCAGTGAAGTGGACGGCGGTAACTATGGCTACACCTTC	CASSEVDGGNYGYTF
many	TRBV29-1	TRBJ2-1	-	TGCAGCGTTCTCTCAAGCCCAGGGAATGAGCAGTTCTTC	CSVLSSPGNEQFF
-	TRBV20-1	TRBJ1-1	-	TGCAGTGCTAGGAGGGAACCCTGGGACACTGAAGCTTTCTTT	CSARREPWDTEAFF
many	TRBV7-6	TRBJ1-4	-	TGTGCCAGCAGCCGCACCGTCGGAGCTGGAGTAGAAAAACTGTTTTTT	CASSRTVGAGVEKLFF
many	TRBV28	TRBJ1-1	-	TGTGCCAGCAGTTTCTTGGAGACTGAAGCTTTCTTT	CASSFLETEAFF
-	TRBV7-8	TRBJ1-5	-	TGTGCCAGCAGCCCGGCCAGCGGAGATCAGCCCCAGCATTTT	CASSPASGDQPQHF
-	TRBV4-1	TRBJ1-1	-	TGCGCCAGCAGCCAAGTTGTAATGGCGAAGACTGAAGCTTTCTTT	CASSQVVMAKTEAFF
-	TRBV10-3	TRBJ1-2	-	TGTGCCATCAGTGAGCCGACAGTCTATGGCTACACCTTC	CAISEPTVYGYTF
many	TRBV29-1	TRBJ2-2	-	TGCAGCGTTGAGGGTTCCGCGAACACCGGGGAGCTGTTTTTT	CSVEGSANTGELFF
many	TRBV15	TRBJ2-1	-	TGTGCCACCAGCAGAGACGTTGGACTGACAACTTTCAATGAGCAGTTCTTC	CATSRDVGLTTFNEQFF
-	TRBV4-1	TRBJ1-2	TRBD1	TGCGCCAGCAGCCAAACTCAGGCAGGGGGCATGGTTGGTACTGGCTACACCTTC	CASSQTQAGGMVGTGYTF
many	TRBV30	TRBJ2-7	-	TGTGCCTGGAGCTTGGTAAACTGGGGTAGCTCCTACGAGCAGTACTTC	CAWSLVNWGSSYEQYF
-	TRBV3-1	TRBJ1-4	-	TGTGCCAGCAGCCAATCTTCCCAGGGCGGTGAAAAACTGTTTTTT	CASSQSSQGGEKLFF
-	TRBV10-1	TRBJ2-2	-	TGCGCCAGCAGTGAGATTCCAGACACCGGGGAGCTGTTTTTT	CASSEIPDTGELFF
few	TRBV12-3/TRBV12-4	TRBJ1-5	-	TGTGCCAGCAGTTTTGGGGTCAATCGGCCCCAGCATTTT	CASSFGVNRPQHF
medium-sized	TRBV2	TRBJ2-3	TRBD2	TGTGCCAGCAGGCCGGGACTAGCGGGGTTCACAGATACGCAGTATTTT	CASRPGLAGFTDTQYF
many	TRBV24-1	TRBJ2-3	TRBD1	TGTGCCACCAGTGATTTGGGGACAGAAGATACGCAGTATTTT	CATSDLGTEDTQYF
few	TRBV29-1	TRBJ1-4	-	TGCAGCGCCCTCGGACGGGGTAATGAAAAACTGTTTTTT	CSALGRGNEKLFF
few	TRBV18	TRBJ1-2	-	TGTGCCAGCTCACCCAGTATTCGGGATGGCTACACCTTC	CASSPSIRDGYTF
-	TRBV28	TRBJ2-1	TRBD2	TGTTCCAGCAGTTTAGCGGGACGGAACTACAATGAGCAGTTCTTC	CSSSLAGRNYNEQFF
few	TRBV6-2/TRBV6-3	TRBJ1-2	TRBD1	TGTGCCAGCAGTTACTCGAGACAGGGGTACGGCTACACCTTC	CASSYSRQGYGYTF
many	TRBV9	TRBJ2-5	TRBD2	TGTGCCAGCAGCGTGGACCTAGCGGGAGGGCCCCAAGAGACCCAGTACTTC	CASSVDLAGGPQETQYF
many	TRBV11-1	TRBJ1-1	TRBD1	TGTGCCAGCAGCTTAGGACGACAGGGGACTGAAGCTTTCTTT	CASSLGRQGTEAFF
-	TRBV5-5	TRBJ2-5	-	TGTGCCAGCAGCTTGGGGGGGACGGGGGCGGGAGAGACCCAGTACTTC	CASSLGGTGAGETQYF
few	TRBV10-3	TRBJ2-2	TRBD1	TGTGCCATCACCCGGACAGGGAACACCGGGGAGCTGTTTTTT	CAITRTGNTGELFF
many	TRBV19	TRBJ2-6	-	TGTGCCAGTAGTATCGAAGGTTCTGGGGCCAACGTCCTGACTTTC	CASSIEGSGANVLTF
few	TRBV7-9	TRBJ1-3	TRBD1	TGTGCCAGCAGCTCCCGTCGACGGGACAGGGGACGAACTGGAAACACCATATATTTT	CASSSRRRDRGRTGNTIYF
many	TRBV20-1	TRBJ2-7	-	TGCAGTGCTAGAGACCTCGATCTAGTCTCCTTCGCCTACGAGCAGTACTTC	CSARDLDLVSFAYEQYF
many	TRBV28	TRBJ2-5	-	TGTGCCAGCAGTTTCGTCACTACGAGTGTAACCCAGTACTTC	CASSFVTTSVTQYF
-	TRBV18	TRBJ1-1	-	TGTGCCAGCTCTCTCTCCCCGATCGTAGCTTTCTTT	CASSLSPIVAFF